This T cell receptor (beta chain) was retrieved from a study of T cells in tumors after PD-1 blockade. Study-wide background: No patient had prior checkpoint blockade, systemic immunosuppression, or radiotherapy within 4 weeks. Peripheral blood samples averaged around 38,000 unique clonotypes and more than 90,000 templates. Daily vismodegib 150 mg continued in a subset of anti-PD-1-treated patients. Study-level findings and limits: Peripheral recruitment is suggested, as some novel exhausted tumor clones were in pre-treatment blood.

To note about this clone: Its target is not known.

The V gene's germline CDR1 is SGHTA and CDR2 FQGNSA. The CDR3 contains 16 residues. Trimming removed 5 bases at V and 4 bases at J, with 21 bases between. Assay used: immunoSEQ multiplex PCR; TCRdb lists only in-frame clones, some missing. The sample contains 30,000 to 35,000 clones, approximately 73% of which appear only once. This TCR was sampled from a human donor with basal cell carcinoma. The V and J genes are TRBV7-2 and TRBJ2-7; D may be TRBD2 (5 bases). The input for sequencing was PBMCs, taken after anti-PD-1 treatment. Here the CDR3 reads CASSPEFGVFPYEQYF. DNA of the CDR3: TGTGCCAGCAGCCCCGAGTTCGGGGTGTTCCCTTACGAGCAGTACTTC.